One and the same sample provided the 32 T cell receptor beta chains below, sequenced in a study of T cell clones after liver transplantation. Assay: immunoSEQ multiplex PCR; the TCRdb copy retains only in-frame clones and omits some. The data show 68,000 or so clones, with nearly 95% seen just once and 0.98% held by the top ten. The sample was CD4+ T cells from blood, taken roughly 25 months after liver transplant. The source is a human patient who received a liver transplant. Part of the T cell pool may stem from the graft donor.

CDR3 nucleotides: TGTGCCAGCAGCGTAGGGGGACTTAGCTCTGGAAACACCATATATTTT. This encodes CASSVGGLSSGNTIYF. The V call is TRBV9, the J call TRBJ1-3; D is possibly TRBD1 (5 bases). Trimming stripped 0 bases from V and 0 bases from J, with 10 bases between. This CDR3 spans 16 amino acids. Per germline, CDR1 SGDLS and CDR2 YYNGEE.

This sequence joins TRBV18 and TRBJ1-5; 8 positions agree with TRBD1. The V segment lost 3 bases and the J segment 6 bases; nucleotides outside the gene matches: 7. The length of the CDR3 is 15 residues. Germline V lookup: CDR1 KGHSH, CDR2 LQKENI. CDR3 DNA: TGTGCCAGCTCACCGGGACAGGATAGGGGTCAGCCCCAGCATTTT. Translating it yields CASSPGQDRGQPQHF.

The CDR3, as DNA: TGTGCCAGCAGCCTGGCGGGGGGGACGTCCTACGAGCAGTACTTC. Protein: CASSLAGGTSYEQYF. This sequence joins TRBV11-3 and TRBJ2-7; TRBD2 matches 9 bases. Germline V gene data show CDR1 as SGHNT and CDR2 as YENEEA. V lost 5 bases and J lost 1; bases outside the gene matches: 6. CDR3 length: 15 residues.

As DNA, the CDR3 is TGCGCCAGCAGCCACCGACAGGGGAGCACAGATACGCAGTATTTT. Amino acids: CASSHRQGSTDTQYF. The chain employs TRBV4-1 and TRBJ2-3, with 8 nucleotides matching TRBD1. This CDR3 is built from 15 residues. The V gene's germline CDR1 is MGHRA and CDR2 YSYEKL. Trimming took 3 bases from V and 0 from J; bases not matched to a gene: 2.

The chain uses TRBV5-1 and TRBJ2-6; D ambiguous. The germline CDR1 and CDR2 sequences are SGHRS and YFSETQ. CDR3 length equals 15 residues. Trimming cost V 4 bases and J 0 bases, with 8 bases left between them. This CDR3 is CASSQTASGANVLTF. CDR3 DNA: TGCGCCAGCAGCCAGACTGCCTCTGGGGCCAACGTCCTGACTTTC.

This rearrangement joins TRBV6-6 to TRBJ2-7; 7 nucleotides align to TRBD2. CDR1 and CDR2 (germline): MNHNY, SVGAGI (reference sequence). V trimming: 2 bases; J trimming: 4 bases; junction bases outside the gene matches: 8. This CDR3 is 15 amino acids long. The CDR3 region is CASSYGGGNGYEQYF. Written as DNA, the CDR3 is TGTGCCAGCAGTTACGGGGGGGGAAATGGTTACGAGCAGTACTTC.

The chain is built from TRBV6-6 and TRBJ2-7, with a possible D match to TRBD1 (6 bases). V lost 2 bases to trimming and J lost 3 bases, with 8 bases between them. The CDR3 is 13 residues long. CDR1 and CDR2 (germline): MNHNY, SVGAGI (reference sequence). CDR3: CASSYGTSYEQYF. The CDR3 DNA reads TGTGCCAGCAGTTACGGGACAAGCTACGAGCAGTACTTC.

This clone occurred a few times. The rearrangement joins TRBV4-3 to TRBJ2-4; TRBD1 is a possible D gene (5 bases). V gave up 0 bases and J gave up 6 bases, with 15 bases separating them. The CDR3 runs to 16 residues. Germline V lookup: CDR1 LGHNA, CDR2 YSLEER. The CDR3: CASSQEWGQALNIQYF. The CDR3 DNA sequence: TGCGCCAGCAGCCAAGAATGGGGCCAGGCGTTAAACATTCAGTACTTC.

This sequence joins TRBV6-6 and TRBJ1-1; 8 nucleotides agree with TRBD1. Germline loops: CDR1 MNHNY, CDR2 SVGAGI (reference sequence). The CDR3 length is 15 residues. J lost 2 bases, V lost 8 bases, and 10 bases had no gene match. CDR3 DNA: TGTGCCAGCTTTCCGACAGGACAGGGAAACACTGAAGCTTTCTTT. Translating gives CASFPTGQGNTEAFF.

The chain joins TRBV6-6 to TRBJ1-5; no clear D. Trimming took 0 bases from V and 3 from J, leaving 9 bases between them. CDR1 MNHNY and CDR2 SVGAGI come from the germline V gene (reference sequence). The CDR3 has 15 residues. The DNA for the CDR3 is TGTGCCAGCAGTTACTCGAAACACGACAATCAGCCCCAGCATTTT. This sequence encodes CASSYSKHDNQPQHF.

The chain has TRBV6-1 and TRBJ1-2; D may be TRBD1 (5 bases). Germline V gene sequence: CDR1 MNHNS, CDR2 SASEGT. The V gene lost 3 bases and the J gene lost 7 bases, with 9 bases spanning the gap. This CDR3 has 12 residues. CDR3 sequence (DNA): TGTGCCAGCAGTGATACGACAGTTGGCTACACCTTC. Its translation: CASSDTTVGYTF.

The CDR3 sequence: CASSERGARGEQYF. CDR3 nucleotide sequence: TGCGCCAGCAGTGAAAGAGGGGCTCGGGGGGAGCAGTACTTC. The chain couples TRBV10-2 to TRBJ2-7; the D gene is possibly TRBD2 (6 bases). V was trimmed by 3 bases and J by 7 bases, leaving 16 bases between them. In germline, CDR1 is WSHSY, CDR2 SAAADI. The CDR3 loop spans 14 amino acids.

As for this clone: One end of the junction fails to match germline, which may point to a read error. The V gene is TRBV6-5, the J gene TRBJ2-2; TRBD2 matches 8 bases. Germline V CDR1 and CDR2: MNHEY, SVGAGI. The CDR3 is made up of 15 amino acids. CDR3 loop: CASGYSGEDTGELFF. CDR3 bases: TGTGCCAGCGGTTATAGCGGGGAAGACACCGGGGAGCTGTTTTTT.

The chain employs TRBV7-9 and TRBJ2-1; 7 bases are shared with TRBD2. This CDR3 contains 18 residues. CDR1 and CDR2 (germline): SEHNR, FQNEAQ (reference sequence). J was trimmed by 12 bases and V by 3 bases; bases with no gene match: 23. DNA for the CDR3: TGTGCCAGCAGCTTTCGACTAGCTCGTATTCCCGACGAGATGGGGCAGTTCTTC. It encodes CASSFRLARIPDEMGQFF.

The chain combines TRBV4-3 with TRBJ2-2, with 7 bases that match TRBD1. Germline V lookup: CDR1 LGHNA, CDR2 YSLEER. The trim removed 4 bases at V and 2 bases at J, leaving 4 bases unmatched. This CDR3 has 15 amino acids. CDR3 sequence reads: CASSLGTDNTGELFF. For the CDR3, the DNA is TGCGCCAGCAGCCTCGGGACAGACAACACCGGGGAGCTGTTTTTT.

The chain's CDR3 is CASSVRDSKTYEQYF. The CDR3 coding sequence is TGTGCCAGCAGCGTCCGGGACAGCAAAACCTACGAGCAGTACTTC. The V gene is TRBV9, the J gene TRBJ2-7; 7 bases map to TRBD1. Losses at the gene ends were 2 bases for V and 2 bases for J; bases not matched to a gene: 7. Germline V CDR1 and CDR2: SGDLS, YYNGEE. CDR3 length: 15 residues.

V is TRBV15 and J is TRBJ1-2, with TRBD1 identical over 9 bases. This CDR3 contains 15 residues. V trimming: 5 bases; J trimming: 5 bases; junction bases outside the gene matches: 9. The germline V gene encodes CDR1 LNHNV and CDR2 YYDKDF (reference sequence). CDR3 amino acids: CATSGPRTGVYGYTF. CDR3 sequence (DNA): TGTGCCACCAGCGGACCCCGGACAGGGGTGTATGGCTACACCTTC.

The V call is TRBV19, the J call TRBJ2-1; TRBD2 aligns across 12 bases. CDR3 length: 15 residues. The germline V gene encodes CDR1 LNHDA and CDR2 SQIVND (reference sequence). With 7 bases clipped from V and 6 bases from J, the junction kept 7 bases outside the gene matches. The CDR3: CASTPRTSGANEQFF. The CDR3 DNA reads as TGTGCCAGTACCCCTCGGACTAGCGGGGCCAATGAGCAGTTCTTC.

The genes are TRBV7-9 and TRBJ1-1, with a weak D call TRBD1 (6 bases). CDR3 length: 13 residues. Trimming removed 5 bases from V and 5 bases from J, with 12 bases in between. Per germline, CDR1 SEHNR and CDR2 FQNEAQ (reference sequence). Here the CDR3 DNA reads TGTGCCAGCAGCCGCAGGGGAACGACTGAAGCTTTCTTT. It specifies CASSRRGTTEAFF.

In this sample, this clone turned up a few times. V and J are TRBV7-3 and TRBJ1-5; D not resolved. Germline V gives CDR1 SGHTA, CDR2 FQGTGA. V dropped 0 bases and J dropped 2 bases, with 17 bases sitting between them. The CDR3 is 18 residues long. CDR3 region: CASSLTSNLGKGNQPQHF. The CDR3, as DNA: TGTGCCAGCAGCTTAACGAGTAATTTAGGGAAGGGCAATCAGCCCCAGCATTTT.

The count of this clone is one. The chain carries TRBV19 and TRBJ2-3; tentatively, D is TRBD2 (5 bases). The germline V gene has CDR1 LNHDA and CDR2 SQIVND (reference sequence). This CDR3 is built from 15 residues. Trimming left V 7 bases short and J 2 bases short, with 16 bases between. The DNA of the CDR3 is TGTGCCAGTACCCCCGATGGACTTTCCACAGATACGCAGTATTTT. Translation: CASTPDGLSTDTQYF.

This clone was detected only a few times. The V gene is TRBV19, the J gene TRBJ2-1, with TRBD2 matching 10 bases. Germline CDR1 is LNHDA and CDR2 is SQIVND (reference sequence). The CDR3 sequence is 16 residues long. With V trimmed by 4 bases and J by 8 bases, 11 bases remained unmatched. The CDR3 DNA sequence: TGTGCCAGTAGTACAGGGGCTAGCGGGAGTAGGGATGAGCAGTTCTTC. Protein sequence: CASSTGASGSRDEQFF.

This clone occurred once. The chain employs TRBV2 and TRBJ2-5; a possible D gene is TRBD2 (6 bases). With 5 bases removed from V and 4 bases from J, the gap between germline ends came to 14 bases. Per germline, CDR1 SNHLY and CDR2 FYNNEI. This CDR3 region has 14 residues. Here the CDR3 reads CASSRESRGETQYF. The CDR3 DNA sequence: TGTGCCAGCAGTCGGGAGTCTCGGGGAGAGACCCAGTACTTC.

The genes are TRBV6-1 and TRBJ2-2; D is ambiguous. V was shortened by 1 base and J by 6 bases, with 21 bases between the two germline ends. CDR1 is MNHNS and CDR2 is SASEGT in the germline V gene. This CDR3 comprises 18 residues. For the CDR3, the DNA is TGTGCCAGCAGTGAAGGTCGCTACCAGCTTAAGTTGGCCGGGGAGCTGTTTTTT. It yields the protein CASSEGRYQLKLAGELFF.

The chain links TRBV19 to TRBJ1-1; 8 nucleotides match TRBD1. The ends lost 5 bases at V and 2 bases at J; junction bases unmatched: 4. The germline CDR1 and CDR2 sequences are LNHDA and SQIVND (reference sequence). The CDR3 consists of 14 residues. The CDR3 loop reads CASSLDRANTEAFF. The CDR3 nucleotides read TGTGCCAGTAGTCTGGACAGGGCTAACACTGAAGCTTTCTTT.

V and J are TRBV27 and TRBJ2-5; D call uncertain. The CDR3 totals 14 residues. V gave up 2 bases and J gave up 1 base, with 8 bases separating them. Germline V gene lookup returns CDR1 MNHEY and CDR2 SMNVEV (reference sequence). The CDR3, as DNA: TGTGCCAGCAGTTTACTAGGGTCCCAAGAGACCCAGTACTTC. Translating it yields CASSLLGSQETQYF.

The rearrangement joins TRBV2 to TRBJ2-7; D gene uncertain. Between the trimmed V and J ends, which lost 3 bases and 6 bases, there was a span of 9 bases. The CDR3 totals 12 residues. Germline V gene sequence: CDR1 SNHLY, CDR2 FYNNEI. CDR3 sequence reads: CASSEGFREQYF. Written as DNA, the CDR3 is TGTGCCAGCAGTGAGGGTTTCCGCGAGCAGTACTTC.

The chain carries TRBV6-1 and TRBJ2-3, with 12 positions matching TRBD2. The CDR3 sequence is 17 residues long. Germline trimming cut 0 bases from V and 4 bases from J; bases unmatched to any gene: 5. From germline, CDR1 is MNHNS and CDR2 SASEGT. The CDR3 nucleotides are TGTGCCAGCAGTGAAGCTCCGACTAGCGGGAGTGCAGATACGCAGTATTTT. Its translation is CASSEAPTSGSADTQYF.

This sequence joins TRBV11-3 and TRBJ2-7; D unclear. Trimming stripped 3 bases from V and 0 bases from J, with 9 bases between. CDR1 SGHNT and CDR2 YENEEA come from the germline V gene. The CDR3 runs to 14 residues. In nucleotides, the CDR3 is TGTGCCAGCAGCTTGAGTAGGGACTCCTACGAGCAGTACTTC. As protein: CASSLSRDSYEQYF.

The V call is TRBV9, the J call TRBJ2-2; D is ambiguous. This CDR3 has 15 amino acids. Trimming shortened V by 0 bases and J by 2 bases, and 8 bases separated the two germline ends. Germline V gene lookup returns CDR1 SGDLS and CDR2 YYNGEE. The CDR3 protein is CASSVDAANTGELFF. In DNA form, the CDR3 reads TGTGCCAGCAGCGTAGATGCAGCAAACACCGGGGAGCTGTTTTTT.

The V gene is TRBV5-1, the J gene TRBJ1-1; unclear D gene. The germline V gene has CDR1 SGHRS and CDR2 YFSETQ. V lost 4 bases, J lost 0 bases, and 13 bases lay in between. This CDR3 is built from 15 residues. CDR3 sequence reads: CASSPFGNMNTEAFF. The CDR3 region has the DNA TGCGCCAGCAGCCCTTTTGGTAACATGAACACTGAAGCTTTCTTT.

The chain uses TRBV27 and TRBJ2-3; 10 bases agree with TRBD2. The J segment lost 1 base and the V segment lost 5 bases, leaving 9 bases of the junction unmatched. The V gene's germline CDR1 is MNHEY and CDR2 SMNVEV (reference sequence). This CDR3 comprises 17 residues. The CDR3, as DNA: TGTGCCAGCAGTACTCCGGGGACTAGCGCCCGCACAGATACGCAGTATTTT. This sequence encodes CASSTPGTSARTDTQYF.